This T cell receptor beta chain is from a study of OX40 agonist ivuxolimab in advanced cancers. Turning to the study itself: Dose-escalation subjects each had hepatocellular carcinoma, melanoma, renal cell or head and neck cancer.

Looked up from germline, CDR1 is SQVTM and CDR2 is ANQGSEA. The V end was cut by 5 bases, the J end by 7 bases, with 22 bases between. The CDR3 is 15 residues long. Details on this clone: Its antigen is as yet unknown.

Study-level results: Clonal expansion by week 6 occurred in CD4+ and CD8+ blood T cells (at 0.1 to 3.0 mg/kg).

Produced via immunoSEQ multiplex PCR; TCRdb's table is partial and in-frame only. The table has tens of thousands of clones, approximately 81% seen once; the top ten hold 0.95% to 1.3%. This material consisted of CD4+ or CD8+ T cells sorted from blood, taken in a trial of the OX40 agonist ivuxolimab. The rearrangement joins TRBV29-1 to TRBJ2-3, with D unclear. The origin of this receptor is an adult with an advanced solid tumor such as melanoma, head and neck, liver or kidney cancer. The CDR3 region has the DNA TGCAGCGTTCTCCCTCTCACAGAAAAGACCAATACGCAGTATTTT. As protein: CSVLPLTEKTNTQYF.